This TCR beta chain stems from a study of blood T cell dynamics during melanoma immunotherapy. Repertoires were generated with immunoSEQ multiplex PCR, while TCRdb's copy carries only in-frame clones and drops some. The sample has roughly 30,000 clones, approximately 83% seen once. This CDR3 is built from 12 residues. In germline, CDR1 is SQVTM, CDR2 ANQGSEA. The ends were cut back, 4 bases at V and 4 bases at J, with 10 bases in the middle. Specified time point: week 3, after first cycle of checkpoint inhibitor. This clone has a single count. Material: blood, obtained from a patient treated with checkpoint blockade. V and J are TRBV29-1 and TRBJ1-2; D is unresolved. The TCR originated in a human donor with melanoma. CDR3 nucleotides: TGCAGCGTTGTCGACGGAGTCTATGGCTACACCTTC. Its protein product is CSVVDGVYGYTF.